This T cell receptor beta chain was sequenced during a study of T cells in Graves' hyperthyroidism and ophthalmopathy. This clonotype was found a few times. Trimming left V 0 bases short and J 0 bases short, with 6 bases between. In germline, CDR1 is MNHNY, CDR2 SVGAGI (reference sequence). This CDR3 comprises 15 residues. RNA transcripts yielded amplified TCR beta CDR3 regions. The study used the HTBI primer set for a first-round RT-PCR of the TCR CDR3. A single record per CDR3 protein comes from TCRdb applying MiXCR to the multiplex PCR reads. The repertoire consists of about half a million distinct CDR3 sequences, with roughly 22% occurring once and the leading ten covering about 49%.

The receptor's source is a woman aged 70-85 years with Graves' ophthalmopathy. The specimen sequenced was blood. The chain combines TRBV6-6 with TRBJ2-1, with D perhaps matching TRBD1 (5 bases). The CDR3 spells CASSYSGDSYNEQFF. Written as DNA, the CDR3 is TGTGCCAGCAGTTACTCAGGGGACTCCTACAATGAGCAGTTCTTC.